Listed below are T cell receptor beta chains from one sample, sequenced in a study of T cell responses to AZD1222 COVID-19 vaccine. Clones were read by immunoSEQ multiplex PCR, and TCRdb kept only the in-frame ones, dropping some. Among fewer than 150,000 clones listed, about 90% were seen once. The sample consisted of peripheral blood, taken 28 days after the second AZD1222 dose. The source is an adult who received the AZD1222 COVID-19 vaccine. The conserved cysteine and the conserved F or W are not part of the CDR3 here.

>TRBJ2-1|TRBV6-1|15
ASSENVGGGPYNEQF
>TRBJ1-6|TRBV7-2|11
ASSFSTGSPLH
>TRBJ1-3|TRBV6-6|14
ASSYLPDPRRNTIY
>TRBJ2-4|TRBV24-1|14
ATSDTQQGGKNIQY
>TRBJ2-5|TRBV10-2|11
ASSGLDRETQY
>TRBJ1-1|TRBV5-4|14
ASSAGQGVMDTEAF
>TRBJ1-1|TRBV14|9
ASSQGGEAF
>TRBJ2-1|TRBV2|14
ASSEGQGVSYNEQF
>TRBJ2-5|TRBV6-5|11
ASSRYPGETQY
>TRBJ2-7|TRBV7-9|12
ASSSGTSGLEQY
>TRBJ2-2|TRBV4-1|10
ASSSPAGELF
>TRBJ1-2|TRBV5-1|12
ASSQGQTNYGYT
>TRBJ1-4|TRBV5-1|12
ASSFGGREEKLF
>TRBJ1-1|TRBV13|10
ASSLDTQEAF
>TRBJ1-2|TRBV5-1|12
ASSLLRGEDGYT
>TRBJ2-1|TRBV6-5|13
ASRSRQGVYNEQF
>TRBJ2-6|TRBV7-2|14
ASSLGAGSGANVLT
>TRBJ2-1|TRBV5-1|12
ASSSRDYKNEQF
>TRBJ2-2|TRBV11-2|11
ASRDTNTGELF
>TRBJ1-6|TRBV19|16
ASSLAPARPGYNSPLH
>TRBJ2-2|TRBV10-3|10
AMEGVGGELF
>TRBJ1-2|TRBV30|14
AWSVRHGQGIYGYT
>TRBJ2-3|TRBV3-1/TRBV3-2|14
ASSYPGQGVTDTQY
>TRBJ1-2|TRBV29-1|10
SVEVVSYGYT
>TRBJ1-1|TRBV6-6|14
ASSPSGTRGRTEAF
>TRBJ1-1|TRBV12-3/TRBV12-4|11
ASSATGFTEAF
>TRBJ2-3|TRBV5-1|11
ASRARPGDTQY
>TRBJ2-5|TRBV4-2|12
ASSPTGGIETQY
>TRBJ1-2|TRBV13|16
ASSSTNSWTYEKYGYT
>TRBJ1-5|TRBV14|11
ASSMGSDQPQH
>TRBJ1-6|TRBV28|11
ASAGTGDSPLH
>TRBJ2-5|TRBV5-6|15
ASSSSPTSGLQETQY
>TRBJ1-1|TRBV19|12
ASLGRDRGTKAF
>TRBJ2-1|TRBV3-1/TRBV3-2|15
ASSQERRLAGDNEQF
>TRBJ2-7|TRBV6-1|14
ASSEVRAGGFYEQY
>TRBJ1-1|TRBV12-3/TRBV12-4|11
ASSLAGNTEAF
>TRBJ1-1|TRBV3-1/TRBV3-2|12
ASSPGQWNTEAF
>TRBJ2-5|TRBV3-1/TRBV3-2|13
ASTLAGGRQETQY
>TRBJ2-1|TRBV7-6|10
ASSLPGWEQF
>TRBJ2-7|TRBV19|12
ASRETGQGYEQY
>TRBJ1-5|TRBV6-5|11
ASLGPWNQPQH
>TRBJ2-1|TRBV4-3|15
ASSQEEWEGGYNEQF
>TRBJ2-1|TRBV18|13
ASSPEALTYNEQF
>TRBJ1-1|TRBV30|14
AWSVRWTAMNTEAF
>TRBJ2-7|TRBV27|12
ASSLNGGTYEQY
>TRBJ1-5|TRBV3-1/TRBV3-2|14
ASSHSTGGFNQPQH
>TRBJ1-1|TRBV7-9|11
ASSLAGTAEAF